These 23 T cell receptor beta chains originate from one sample sequenced in a study of blood T cell repertoires in COVID-19. Sequenced by immunoSEQ multiplex PCR; TCRdb stores in-frame clones only, minus some. The profile shows approximately 150,000 clones, about 81% of them singletons. The material sequenced was peripheral blood. The source is a woman aged 65 to 85 with acute or convalescent COVID-19.

The chain joins TRBV18 to TRBJ2-3; the D is unclear. CDR1 and CDR2 (germline): KGHSH, LQKENI. This CDR3 is 12 amino acids long. V dropped 6 bases and J dropped 4 bases, with 8 bases sitting between them. The DNA of the CDR3 is TGTGCCAGCTCCTTTAGTGCAGATACGCAGTATTTT. It encodes CASSFSADTQYF.

The J gene is TRBJ1-3, the V gene TRBV4-2; D gene unclear. There are 13 residues in the CDR3. The ends were cut back, 5 bases at V and 7 bases at J, with 12 bases in the middle. CDR1 and CDR2 from the germline V gene are LGHNA and YNFKEQ. The CDR3 sequence is CASSAALRNTIYF. The CDR3 nucleotides read TGTGCCAGCAGCGCGGCCCTACGTAACACCATATATTTT.

This chain connects TRBV28 to TRBJ2-5, with D possibly matching TRBD2 (5 bases). V dropped 5 bases and J dropped 5 bases, with 21 bases sitting between them. The CDR3 consists of 16 residues. Looked up from germline, CDR1 is MDHEN and CDR2 is SYDVKM. CDR3 bases: TGTGCCAGCAGTCCAGAGGGTAGAGGTTTGAGGGAGACCCAGTACTTC. Translation gives CASSPEGRGLRETQYF.

The chain employs TRBV5-1 and TRBJ1-1; tentative D call: TRBD1 (5 bases). Germline CDR1 is SGHRS and CDR2 is YFSETQ. Trimming took 0 bases from V and 8 from J, leaving 14 bases between them. This CDR3 has 14 amino acids. The DNA of the CDR3 is TGCGCCAGCAGCTTGGAGCCCCCCGGGGGGGAAGCTTTCTTT. Translated, it gives CASSLEPPGGEAFF. The full variable domain, its missing parts supplied by reference TRBV5-1 and TRBJ1-1, is KAGVTQTPRYLIKTRGQQVTLSCSPISGHRSVSWYQQTPGQGLQFLFEYFSETQRNKGNFPGRFSGRQFSNSRSEMNVSTLELGDSALYLCASSLEPPGGEAFFGQGTRLTVV.

The gene calls are TRBV6-6 and TRBJ1-1, with D possibly being TRBD1 (5 bases). Per the germline V gene, CDR1 is MNHNY and CDR2 is SVGAGI (reference sequence). The CDR3 loop spans 11 amino acids. V lost 2 bases to trimming and J lost 7 bases, with 5 bases between them. CDR3 sequence reads: CASSYDSEAFF. The DNA of the CDR3 is TGTGCCAGCAGTTACGACAGTGAAGCTTTCTTT.

The chain has TRBV3-1 (or the pseudogene TRBV3-2) and TRBJ2-7; 14 positions agree with TRBD2. V lost 3 bases to trimming and J lost 2 bases; unmatched junction nucleotides: 3. CDR3 length equals 16 residues. Germline V gene sequence: CDR1 LGHDT, CDR2 YNNKEL (reference sequence). The CDR3 spells CASSHGTSGGAYEQYF. DNA for the CDR3: TGTGCCAGCAGCCACGGGACTAGCGGGGGAGCCTACGAGCAGTACTTC.

The chain carries TRBV12-3 or TRBV12-4 and TRBJ1-2, with a weak D call TRBD1 (5 bases). Trimming stripped 5 bases from V and 5 bases from J, with 6 bases between. The CDR3 extends over 11 amino acids. The CDR3 sequence: CASSPGYGYTF. The CDR3 DNA reads TGTGCCAGCAGTCCAGGGTATGGCTACACCTTC.

The gene calls are TRBV10-3 and TRBJ2-7; no clear D gene. Germline V gives CDR1 ENHRY, CDR2 SYGVKD. V lost 0 bases to trimming and J lost 4 bases, with 4 bases between them. The CDR3 extends over 12 amino acids. As DNA, the CDR3 is TGTGCCATCAGTGAGTCGTATTACGAGCAGTACTTC. As protein: CAISESYYEQYF.

The chain joins TRBV2 to TRBJ2-1; 9 bases fit TRBD2. Germline V gives CDR1 SNHLY, CDR2 FYNNEI. CDR3 length equals 17 residues. With 1 base clipped from V and 3 bases from J, the junction kept 7 bases outside the gene matches. The chain's CDR3 is CASSEEGSGSYYNEQFF. For the CDR3, the DNA is TGTGCCAGCAGTGAAGAAGGTAGCGGGAGCTACTACAATGAGCAGTTCTTC. The full variable domain, its missing parts supplied by reference TRBV2 and TRBJ2-1, is EPEVTQTPSHQVTQMGQEVILRCVPISNHLYFYWYRQILGQKVEFLVSFYNNEISEKSEIFDDQFSVERPDGSNFTLKIRSTKLEDSAMYFCASSEEGSGSYYNEQFFGPGTRLTVL.

V gene TRBV10-3 combines with J gene TRBJ2-7; D may be TRBD1 (5 bases). Germline-derived CDR1 and CDR2 are ENHRY and SYGVKD. The CDR3 totals 12 residues. Trimming took 10 bases from V and 5 from J, leaving 15 bases between them. The DNA for the CDR3 is TGTGCCACCAGGGCAACTACCGACGAGCAGTACTTC. It encodes CATRATTDEQYF.

The V and J genes are TRBV15 and TRBJ2-3, with TRBD2 matching 7 bases. Germline V gene data show CDR1 as LNHNV and CDR2 as YYDKDF (reference sequence). This CDR3 is built from 17 residues. Unmatched junction bases numbered 6, after V lost 0 bases and J lost 0 bases. CDR3 DNA: TGTGCCACCAGCAGAGATTTAGCGGGTTCTAGCACAGATACGCAGTATTTT. Amino acids: CATSRDLAGSSTDTQYF.

The rearrangement links TRBV30 to TRBJ1-4; 9 nucleotides line up with TRBD1. CDR3 length: 15 amino acids. Germline V gene data show CDR1 as GTSNPN and CDR2 as SVGIG (reference sequence). V dropped 2 bases and J dropped 7; count of bases not matched to a gene: 8. CDR3 coding DNA: TGTGCCTGGAGTCGTCCGGGACAGGGCTCTGAAAAACTGTTTTTT. It is translated as CAWSRPGQGSEKLFF.

This chain connects TRBV6-5 to TRBJ1-2; 10 bases match TRBD1. The germline V gene has CDR1 MNHEY and CDR2 SVGAGI. This CDR3 comprises 15 residues. V lost 0 bases and J lost 7; bases outside the gene matches: 5. The CDR3 coding sequence is TGTGCCAGCAGTTACTCGTTCGGACAGGGGGTTGGCTACACCTTC. Residues: CASSYSFGQGVGYTF.

The chain links TRBV11-3 to TRBJ2-3; TRBD2 agrees at 12 bases. The germline CDR1 and CDR2 sequences are SGHNT and YENEEA. J was trimmed by 0 bases and V by 5 bases; bases with no gene match: 9. The CDR3 is made up of 18 amino acids. CDR3 in amino acids: CASSPWTSGAYSTDTQYF. The DNA of the CDR3 is TGTGCCAGCAGCCCTTGGACTAGCGGGGCTTATAGCACAGATACGCAGTATTTT.

The V call is TRBV5-4, the J call TRBJ2-2; weak D call: TRBD2 (6 bases). Deletions cut 2 bases from V and 9 bases from J, with 14 bases between. This CDR3 region has 14 residues. Per the germline V gene, CDR1 is SGHNT and CDR2 is YYREEE (reference sequence). This CDR3 reads CASSFGGINRELFF. For the CDR3, the DNA is TGTGCCAGCAGCTTTGGGGGGATCAACCGGGAGCTGTTTTTT. The full variable domain, rest sourced from reference TRBV5-4 and TRBJ2-2, is ETGVTQSPTHLIKTRGQQVTLRCSSQSGHNTVSWYQQALGQGPQFIFQYYREEENGRGNFPPRFSGLQFPNYSSELNVNALELDDSALYLCASSFGGINRELFFGEGSRLTVL.

The CDR3 DNA is TGTGCCAGTAGTCCCCAGGGGTCACGGGAGACCCAGTACTTC. Translating it yields CASSPQGSRETQYF. The rearrangement joins TRBV19 to TRBJ2-5; the D gene is possibly TRBD1 (6 bases). This CDR3 is 14 amino acids long. Germline CDR1 LNHDA, CDR2 SQIVND (reference sequence). V gave up 5 bases and J gave up 5 bases, with 15 bases separating them.

The V and J genes are TRBV5-4 and TRBJ2-7, with 9 nucleotides matching TRBD1. The CDR3 consists of 14 residues. Germline V CDR1 and CDR2: SGHNT, YYREEE (reference sequence). Trimming cost V 2 bases and J 3 bases; bases outside gene matches: 3. The CDR3 is CASSLGTGFYEQYF. The CDR3 nucleotides are TGTGCCAGCAGCTTAGGGACAGGGTTCTACGAGCAGTACTTC.

V and J are TRBV4-3 and TRBJ1-6; 8 nucleotides match TRBD1. Unmatched junction bases numbered 5, after V lost 2 bases and J lost 8 bases. The germline gives CDR1 LGHNA, CDR2 YSLEER. The CDR3 sequence is 15 residues long. DNA for the CDR3: TGCGCCAGCAGCCAATTGACAGGGGTTGATTCACCCCTCCACTTT. Translating it yields CASSQLTGVDSPLHF.

The CDR3 DNA sequence: TGTGCCAGCAGCTTAGGCATCGGGGGTCTCTTAGAAGCTTTCTTT. Its protein product is CASSLGIGGLLEAFF. The genes are TRBV13 and TRBJ1-1; D perhaps matches TRBD1 (5 bases). The CDR3 runs 15 residues. Trimming removed 0 bases at V and 8 bases at J, with 16 bases between. Germline CDR1 and CDR2: PRHDT and FYEKMQ (reference sequence).

This clone turned up a few times. The V gene is TRBV5-1, the J gene TRBJ1-5; D is unresolved. Germline loops: CDR1 SGHRS, CDR2 YFSETQ. Trimming took 4 bases from V and 6 from J, leaving 14 bases between them. The CDR3 is 14 amino acids. CDR3 sequence reads: CASSVNGRGQPQHF. The CDR3 nucleotides read TGCGCCAGCAGCGTCAATGGAAGAGGTCAGCCCCAGCATTTT.

V is TRBV28 and J is TRBJ2-1; 9 nucleotides line up with TRBD2. The CDR3 has 17 residues. CDR1 MDHEN and CDR2 SYDVKM come from the germline V gene. The V segment lost 5 bases and the J segment 2 bases; nucleotides outside the gene matches: 10. In DNA, the CDR3 is TGTGCCAGCAGTGCAATGCCGGGACTAGCTACCTACAATGAGCAGTTCTTC. Amino acid sequence: CASSAMPGLATYNEQFF. Supplemented by reference TRBV28 and TRBJ2-1, the full variable domain reads DVKVTQSSRYLVKRTGEKVFLECVQDMDHENMFWYRQDPGLGLRLIYFSYDVKMKEKGDIPEGYSVSREKKERFSLILESASTNQTSMYLCASSAMPGLATYNEQFFGPGTRLTVL.

The rearrangement links TRBV3-1 (or the pseudogene TRBV3-2) to TRBJ2-5, with 13 nucleotides matching TRBD2. Germline lookup yields CDR1 LGHDT and CDR2 YNNKEL (reference sequence). The junction had 13 bases not matched to a gene; V was cut back by 0 bases and J by 9 bases. This CDR3 region has 18 residues. Here the CDR3 reads CASSQDQSGLAGPRAQYF. The DNA for the CDR3 is TGTGCCAGCAGCCAAGATCAGTCGGGACTAGCGGGGCCTCGGGCCCAGTACTTC.

The DNA for the CDR3 is TGTGCCAGCAGTTTAACAGACAGGGGCTATGGCTACACCTTC. This encodes CASSLTDRGYGYTF. The chain couples TRBV28 to TRBJ1-2, with 8 nucleotides matching TRBD1. Germline V CDR1 and CDR2: MDHEN, SYDVKM. J gave up 4 bases and V 2 bases, and 3 bases lay outside the gene matches. The CDR3 contains 14 residues.